This note documents a single T cell receptor beta chain sequence. Its antigen is not identified. Sequencing was performed with immunoSEQ multiplex PCR; in TCRdb, only in-frame clones are kept and a portion is missing. The sample has approximately 26,000 clones, roughly 90% seen once. This specimen belongs to a study of a mutant IDH1 vaccine in newly diagnosed glioma. Study at large: Those enrolled had earlier been treated with radiotherapy, temozolomide, or both, mostly both.

After removal of 3 bases from V and 7 bases from J, the junction contained 9 bases not matched to a gene. CDR3 length: 15 amino acids. Germline values: CDR1 GTSNPN, CDR2 SVGIG (reference sequence). Time point given: week 5, during vaccination. Each vaccine dose was 300 ug of mutant IDH1 20-mer peptide, with topical imiquimod. Findings of the study overall: The study observed vaccine-induced immune responses in 85% to 95% of patients.

The chain is built from TRBV30 and TRBJ1-5; 10 bases are a match to TRBD1. The sequence derives from a man younger than 35 with glioma. Sequencing used PBMCs, obtained from a glioma patient whose treatment included an IDH1 peptide vaccine. Here the CDR3 DNA reads TGTGCCTGGAGGGACCCGGGACAGGGGTGGCAGCCCCAGCATTTT. Its protein is CAWRDPGQGWQPQHF.